This T cell receptor beta chain comes out of a study of early stage breast cancer tumors (dated by TCRdb to the late 2010s). As for the study more broadly: Of the 15 to 20 invasive breast tumors, twelve were found to be estrogen receptor-positive, progesterone receptor-positive and HER2-negative. Eight of the 12 ER+/PR+/HER2- tumors were invasive ductal carcinomas, while the other four were invasive lobular carcinomas. On average, each sample got around 10-fold read coverage. The samples as a whole yielded 2 million to 3 million detected templates, corresponding to 1,100,000 or so unique clonotypes.

The CDR3 numbers 14 residues from cysteine through phenylalanine. The CDR3 DNA has 42 bases and is translated from base 1. Trimmed from V: 2 bases; trimmed from J: 6 bases; junction bases lacking a gene match: 2. Reading the germline V gene gives CDR1 SGHTA and CDR2 FQGNSA. Each sample was amplified in two independent genomic DNA replicates, using about 0.47 ug for blood and around 1.4 ug for tumor or normal breast. Following the manufacturer's instructions, the ImmunoSeq Intro kit was used to carry out TCRB sequencing on genomic DNA. Multiplex PCR ran 25 to 40 cycles with proprietary primers and spike-in control sequences for absolute quantification. Single-end 150-bp reads were used to sequence an 87-bp fragment covering the CDR3 and the flanking V and J genes. Each lane of an Illumina MiSeq using version 3.0 chemistry carried seven multiplexed samples, with two replicates per sample. In the authors' own workflow: The vendor's proprietary pipeline handled the raw data processing, merging both replicates into a single result for each sample. A clonotype was defined as productive rearrangements that share the same V-gene family, CDR3 amino acid sequence and J-gene segment. Clonality was computed as 1 minus the normalized Shannon entropy (Pielou evenness) of TCRB abundances. T cell density was estimated as total templates divided by the number of input cells, with the number of input cells inferred from the DNA input amount. Total repertoire diversity and clonality were estimated with Recon using default parameters. Tumor-enriched clonotypes were defined as having over 0.1% abundance in tumor and at least 32-fold higher abundance than in normal breast. TCRdb stores this immuneACCESS table with in-frame sequences only. Part of the clones is absent; in the studies checked, under half of the shortfall reflects unresolved V genes, and no reason is known for the rest. V and J calls and clone size are copied from that table; D and trimming were computed from the DNA. The sample includes more than 20,000 clones, with around 76% observed a single time. The top ten constitute roughly a quarter of the sample.

On this clone itself: Its recognized antigen is unknown. No much larger clonotype is one base removed from it; base qualities were not supplied.

Overall study outcomes, separate from this receptor: Enriched TCRB sequences shared across patients were found to be mostly commonly generated sequences that were unlikely to play an important role in the tumor microenvironment. Compared with adjacent normal breast tissue, tumors had approximately 2.5-fold higher T cell density and higher clonality. Repertoires from blood and normal breast were more alike than repertoires from blood and tumor, and in about 85% of the 16 patients, comparing each tissue with blood separated tumor from normal. Sequencing bulk genomic DNA from unsorted cells could not capture chain pairing or functional markers like CD4, CD8 and FOXP3. Because the cohort was small, a breakdown by tumor subtype could not be done.

The study profiled bulk TCR beta-chain repertoires in matched peripheral blood, tumor and adjacent normal breast tissue taken from more than 15 patients with early-stage breast cancer. Before surgery, whole blood (roughly 5-10 mL) was collected into EDTA tubes and processed within 2 hours. Ficoll-Paque centrifugation in SepMate-50 tubes was used to isolate peripheral blood mononuclear cells. PBMCs were cryopreserved in roughly 90% FBS with about 10% DMSO in aliquots of roughly 1.8 to 4.5 million cells and stored in liquid nitrogen. Genomic DNA was extracted with the Qiagen AllPrep DNA/RNA Mini kit.

The sequence was collected from a person aged 55 to 75 with breast cancer. Sequenced material: blood. The sequence links TRBV7-2 to TRBJ1-5; 9 bases in between match TRBD1. The DNA reads TGTGCCAGCAGCTTAACGACAGGGGGTCAGCCCCAGCATTTT. It translates to CASSLTTGGQPQHF.